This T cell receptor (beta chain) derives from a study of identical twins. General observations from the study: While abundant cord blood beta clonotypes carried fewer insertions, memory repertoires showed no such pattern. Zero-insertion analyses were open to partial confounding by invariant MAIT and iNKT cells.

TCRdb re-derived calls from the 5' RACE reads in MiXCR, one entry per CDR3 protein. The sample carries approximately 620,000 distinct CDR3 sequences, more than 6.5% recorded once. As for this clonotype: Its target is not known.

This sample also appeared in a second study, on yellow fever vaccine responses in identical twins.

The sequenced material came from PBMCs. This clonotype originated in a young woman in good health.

This CDR3 reads CSVSFVSTDTQYF. In nucleotides, the CDR3 is TGCAGCGTGTCATTCGTAAGCACAGATACGCAGTATTTT. The V call is TRBV29-1, the J call TRBJ2-3; D call uncertain. V was pared by 6 bases and J by 0 bases, with 10 bases between. There are 13 residues in the CDR3. Germline V CDR1 and CDR2: SQVTM, ANQGSEA.